Listed below are T cell receptor beta chains from one sample, sequenced in a study of breast tumors, draining lymph nodes, adjacent tissues. TCRdb fed the multiplex PCR reads into MiXCR, producing one record per CDR3 protein. The sample shows approximately 100,000 distinct CDR3 sequences, around 20% of them seen only once. Sequencing used axillary lymph node tissue. These receptor sequences come from a female donor with breast cancer. Some clones in this sample may be carry-over from other donors' samples. The CDR3 runs from the conserved cysteine through the conserved F or W. The D gene is left open where the match is weak. Size is stated as once, few or many counts, or a class when the clone is expanded.

clone_size	v_call	j_call	d_call	cdr3_nt	cdr3_aa
many	TRBV5-6	TRBJ2-5	TRBD1	TGTGCCAGCAGCCAGGACAGGTTAAAGACCCAGTACTTC	CASSQDRLKTQYF
many	TRBV27	TRBJ2-1	TRBD2	TGTGCCAGCAGTTCCGGGAGGGCCTTCAATGAGCAGTTCTTC	CASSSGRAFNEQFF
many	TRBV15	TRBJ1-5	NA	TGTGCCACCAGCAGAGCTAGCAATCAGCCCCAGCATTTT	CATSRASNQPQHF
many	TRBV15	TRBJ1-6	NA	TGTGCCACCAGCAGAGTGGGCGGCACGACCCTCCACTTT	CATSRVGGTTLHF
many	TRBV7-8	TRBJ2-5	NA	TGTGCCAGCAGCCTCCACCCCGGGACCCAGTACTTC	CASSLHPGTQYF
few	TRBV6-2/TRBV6-3	TRBJ2-1	TRBD2	TGTGCCAGCAGTTACTCGGCTAGCGGGGGGCCTGGGGTCAGCGAGCAGTTCTTC	CASSYSASGGPGVSEQFF
many	TRBV5-1	TRBJ2-7	TRBD1	TGCGCCAGCAGCTTGGGACAGGGTCGCGAGCAGTACTTC	CASSLGQGREQYF
many	TRBV10-3	TRBJ2-1	TRBD2	TGTGCCATCAGTGAGTCACTCAGGCCTAGCGGTGACAATGAGCAGTTCTTC	CAISESLRPSGDNEQFF
many	TRBV19	TRBJ2-1	TRBD1	TGTGCCAGTAGGAACAGGGGGACTGAGCAGTTCTTC	CASRNRGTEQFF
many	TRBV5-6	TRBJ2-5	TRBD2	TGTGCCAGCAGCTTGACGTCGGGGGGGCGGGGGACCCAGTACTTC	CASSLTSGGRGTQYF
many	TRBV11-2	TRBJ1-2	NA	TGTGCCAGCAGCCACCAATCGAGGGATAATTATGGCTACACCTTC	CASSHQSRDNYGYTF
many	TRBV20-1	TRBJ2-1	TRBD2	TGCAGTGCTAGAGATTGGCCCTCGGGAGGTGAGCAGTTCTTC	CSARDWPSGGEQFF
many	TRBV11-2	TRBJ2-7	TRBD1	TGTGCCAGCAGTCAGCTCACCGGGACAGGGAACGAGCAGTACTTC	CASSQLTGTGNEQYF